This record looks at one T cell receptor (beta chain) sequence and its context. The count of this clone is one. The target of this receptor is not known. Base qualities are not provided; no much larger clone lies one nucleotide away. TCRbeta CDR3 regions were amplified from genomic DNA by means of the immunoSEQ Assay, a bias-controlled multiplex PCR. In the original analysis: The number of nucleated cells in each sample was estimated by amplification of reference gene primers within the assay. To quantify the absolute abundance of each unique TCRbeta CDR3 rearrangement, sequence reads were collapsed and filtered. For each sample, productive Simpson clonality was calculated by taking the square root of Simpson's diversity index across productive rearrangements. TCRdb carries this immuneACCESS record with in-frame sequences only. Its versions omit some clonotypes, under half of them owing to an unresolved V gene in the studies checked, with the rest unexplained. D and trimming come from the DNA, and the V and J calls and clone size come from that table. The table for this sample lists roughly 170,000 clones; roughly 90% of them were counted only once. The top ten constitute under 25% of the sample.

The sample originates from a study of blood T cell repertoires in COVID-19 (dated by TCRdb to the early 2020s). In terms of the full investigation: Collaborator samples came from the United States, Italy and Spain and covered acute and convalescent phases of COVID-19. The prospective study material was composed of cDNA or gDNA derived from T cells, B-cell-depleted T cells, or PBMCs. Deeply sampled blood TCRbeta repertoires from subjects exposed to, actively infected with, or recovered from COVID-19 were included in the dataset. A freely available public database, intended as a resource for researchers studying the immune response to SARS-CoV-2, is where the repertoires were released. Samples were obtained from the ongoing ImmuneRACE study (first 160 participants) and from about 1,300 subjects provided by 6 global collaborators. Sample metadata almost always included a de-identified subject ID, COVID-19 status, age in years and sex. Where HLA class I and class II types were available, the types were taken from metadata supplied by the sample provider, not from assay-based typing.

Summary of the overall study and its limitations: Clinical and demographic metadata were provided uncurated, with the amount varying by source and participant.

CDR1 MNHEY and CDR2 SVGEGT are derived from the germline V gene. Trimming removed 0 bases from V and 2 bases from J; the gene matches leave 9 bases unexplained. From cysteine to phenylalanine, the CDR3 is 18 amino acids long. The only DNA kept is the CDR3, 54 bases in frame from the first base. Whole blood was collected in K2EDTA tubes by collaborating institutions according to the institutions' own protocols. For TCRbeta analysis, collaborator samples were shipped as frozen whole blood, as isolated PBMCs, or as DNA extracted from either sample type. The sequencing input was peripheral blood. The sequence derives from a man aged 70-80 years with active or convalescent COVID-19. This chain is built from TRBV6-2 or TRBV6-3 and TRBJ2-2; 7 central bases correspond to TRBD2. Read as DNA, the sequence is TGTGCCAGCAGTTACTCGAGAAAGGAGCGGGGTAACACCGGGGAGCTGTTTTTT. It codes for CASSYSRKERGNTGELFF.